This record covers a single TCR beta chain. Its antigen is not yet known. Per-nucleotide qualities are absent, and no much larger clonotype sits a single base away. Genomic DNA was extracted from sorted cells for sequencing of the TCRbeta CDR3 region. TCRbeta CDR3 regions were sequenced using the immunoSEQ Assay. Entries here come from immuneACCESS through TCRdb and include only in-frame sequences with V and J called. Some clones fail to appear in such tables; in the studies checked, an unresolved V gene covers under half of the shortfall, and the cause of the remainder is unknown. Present in this sample are tens of thousands of clones, roughly 90% of which were seen just once. Around a sixth of the sample is taken by the ten largest. The V and J ends are trimmed by 2 bases and 0 bases, leaving 13 bases between them. The CDR3 spans 16 residues, from the cysteine through the phenylalanine. The CDR3 DNA has 48 bases and is translated from base 1. CDR1 and CDR2 were assigned from the germline V gene as MNHNS and SASEGT.

The data belong to a study of OX40 agonist ivuxolimab in advanced cancers. With regard to the full study: Ivuxolimab was an agonistic, fully human IgG2 monoclonal antibody directed against OX40 (CD134), a costimulatory receptor. Intravenous ivuxolimab was administered to patients every 2 weeks at six dose levels: 0.01, 0.1, 0.3, 1.5, 3 and 10 mg/kg. Of the 50 to 55 dose-escalation patients, hepatocellular carcinoma was present in some 19, melanoma in some 15, renal cell carcinoma in 9 and head and neck cancer in 9. A male proportion of under 85% and a mean age of roughly 58 years, ranging from roughly 23 to 90, were recorded for the dose-escalation cohort. Patients were allowed to have had prior anti-PD-1, anti-PD-L1 or anti-CTLA-4 therapy, and approximately 41% of the dose-escalation patients had previously received checkpoint inhibitors. Partial responses occurred in three dose-escalation patients: two with cutaneous melanoma and one with hepatocellular carcinoma. The purpose of peripheral TCRbeta sequencing was to test whether ivuxolimab changed TCR sequence diversity and led to clonal T-cell expansion. The paper covers the monotherapy dose-escalation part of the phase I ivuxolimab trial, which included N of about 50 patients.

Patients with autoimmune disease history or receiving systemic immunosuppression were excluded from the trial. In every dose cohort, peripheral blood was drawn for TCR sequencing at baseline, cycle 4 day 1, and cycle 7 day 1. The samples were taken from a phase I, first-in-human, multicenter, open-label dose-escalation trial of ivuxolimab. Adults with locally advanced or metastatic melanoma, renal cell carcinoma, hepatocellular carcinoma or head and neck squamous cell carcinoma were enrolled in the trial. Before TCR sequencing, CD4+ T cells and CD8+ T cells from peripheral blood were sorted into separate populations. Results the study describes overall, beyond this receptor: Antigen specificity was not determined for the clonally expanded peripheral T cells. Low levels of normalized T-cell clonal expansion were also seen in some patients who did not respond. Clonal expansion of both CD4+ and CD8+ blood T cells was observed from baseline to week 6 at doses 0.1 to 3.0 mg/kg. In the 0.1-3.0 mg/kg groups, partial responders were among the patients with the lowest normalized peripheral clonal expansion, particularly in CD8+ T cells. After ivuxolimab, more expanded clones were found on average in CD8+ T cells than in CD4+ T cells.

The material was CD4+ or CD8+ T cells sorted from blood, obtained in a trial of the OX40 agonist ivuxolimab. The rearranged chain carries TRBV6-1 and TRBJ1-2, with the D gene not clear enough to name. This clonotype was sampled from an adult with an advanced solid tumor such as melanoma, head and neck, liver or kidney cancer. At the DNA level, the sequence is TGTGCCAGCAGTGAATTTAGCACTGCGACTAACTATGGCTACACCTTC. Its translation reads: CASSEFSTATNYGYTF.